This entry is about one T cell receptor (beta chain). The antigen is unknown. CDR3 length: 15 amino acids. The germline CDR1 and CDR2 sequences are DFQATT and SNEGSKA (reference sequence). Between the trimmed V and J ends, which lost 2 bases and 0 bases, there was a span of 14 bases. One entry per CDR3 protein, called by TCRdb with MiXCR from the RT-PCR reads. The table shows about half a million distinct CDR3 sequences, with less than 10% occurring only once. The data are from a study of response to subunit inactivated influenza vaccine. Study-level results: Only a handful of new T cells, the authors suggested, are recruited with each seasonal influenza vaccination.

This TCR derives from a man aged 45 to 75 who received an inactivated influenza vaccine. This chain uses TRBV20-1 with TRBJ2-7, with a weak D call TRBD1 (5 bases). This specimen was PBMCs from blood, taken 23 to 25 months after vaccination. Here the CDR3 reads CSARSPLTDSYEQYF. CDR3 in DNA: TGCAGTGCTAGATCGCCTCTGACAGACTCCTACGAGCAGTACTTC.